At least ten counts were recorded for the clone carrying this TCR beta chain. The target antigen is unknown. These data originate in a study of liver allograft versus peripheral blood T cells. Whole-study context: Blood and transplanted-liver T cell receptor repertoires from recipients were compared. Regarding the study as a whole: Intragraft liver T cell receptor repertoires reportedly differed from peripheral blood repertoires.

TCRdb re-derived calls from the reads in MiXCR, one entry per CDR3 protein. This table has 2,700 or so distinct CDR3 sequences, about 19% appearing once. This CDR3 is built from 15 residues. The germline V and J ends were trimmed by 5 bases and 8 bases, with 21 bases remaining between them. Germline loops: CDR1 SGHAT, CDR2 FQNNGV. The rearrangement links TRBV11-2 to TRBJ1-1; D is unresolved. This receptor was obtained from a human patient who had a liver transplant. The graft donor may account for some of the T cells. This CDR3 is CASSNSTGWLLEAFF. In DNA, the CDR3 is TGTGCCAGCAGCAACTCCACGGGGTGGCTCCTCGAAGCTTTCTTT.